Presented here are 28 T cell receptor beta chains from one specimen sequenced in a study of Ad26.COV2.S vaccination and SARS-CoV-2 variants. Regarding treatment: roughly 18 received Ad26.COV2.S at low or high dose, single or two shots; several received placebo; per-sample allocation not given. Day 63 after the first vaccine or placebo injection was the time point for sampling. Method: immunoSEQ multiplex PCR; TCRdb's copy keeps in-frame clones and lacks some. The sample contains about 400,000 clones, 89% of which appear only once. Sample: peripheral blood, taken in a trial of Ad26.COV2.S vaccine versus placebo. The source of these receptors is a person between 18 and 65 years old who received the Ad26.COV2.S COVID-19 vaccine or a placebo.

The chain recombines TRBV6-5 with TRBJ2-2, with D tentatively TRBD1 or TRBD2 (5 bases each). The germline gives CDR1 MNHEY, CDR2 SVGAGI. The CDR3 loop spans 15 amino acids. With 4 bases removed from V and 1 base from J, the gap between germline ends came to 10 bases. The CDR3 sequence: CASSSLGRNTGELFF. The CDR3 DNA is TGTGCCAGCAGTTCTCTGGGACGGAACACCGGGGAGCTGTTTTTT.

This sequence joins TRBV19 and TRBJ2-7; no reliable D call. CDR1 LNHDA and CDR2 SQIVND come from the germline V gene (reference sequence). The CDR3 runs 13 residues. The V gene lost 2 bases and the J gene lost 6 bases, with 11 bases spanning the gap. The CDR3 region has the DNA TGTGCCAGTAGTATACGGCTAGTTGGCGAGCAGTACTTC. It codes for CASSIRLVGEQYF.

The rearrangement joins TRBV28 to TRBJ1-2; 7 bases map to TRBD1. In germline, CDR1 is MDHEN, CDR2 SYDVKM. The CDR3 spans 14 residues. Unmatched junction bases numbered 11, after V lost 8 bases and J lost 5 bases. In DNA, the CDR3 is TGTGCCAGCGGATTACCAGACAGGGCTTATGGCTACACCTTC. It yields the protein CASGLPDRAYGYTF.

The V call is TRBV3-1 (or the pseudogene TRBV3-2), the J call TRBJ1-3; 9 bases are a match to TRBD1. Unmatched junction bases numbered 22, after V lost 3 bases and J lost 4 bases. Germline values: CDR1 LGHDT, CDR2 YNNKEL (reference sequence). The CDR3 is 21 residues long. CDR3 bases: TGTGCCAGCAGCCACTCCCGGCTAGGGGACAGGGATCTTACTCTGGGAAACACCATATATTTT. This gives the protein CASSHSRLGDRDLTLGNTIYF.

CDR3 region: CATSDGQGEVEKLFF. CDR3 coding DNA: TGTGCCACCAGTGACGGCCAGGGGGAAGTAGAAAAACTGTTTTTT. The chain carries TRBV24-1 and TRBJ1-4; 7 bases align to TRBD1. In germline, CDR1 is KGHDR, CDR2 SFDVKD. V shed 4 bases, J shed 8 bases, and the junction held 9 bases outside the gene matches. The CDR3 spans 15 residues.

The chain joins TRBV9 to TRBJ1-2; perhaps TRBD1 as D (6 bases). This CDR3 is 15 amino acids long. The V gene lost 3 bases and the J gene lost 0 bases, with 12 bases spanning the gap. The germline V gene encodes CDR1 SGDLS and CDR2 YYNGEE. Here the CDR3 reads CASSATGFPNYGYTF. The CDR3 DNA follows: TGTGCCAGCAGCGCAACAGGGTTTCCTAACTATGGCTACACCTTC.

This clone was found a few times. The chain has TRBV7-9 and TRBJ1-5, with a possible D match to TRBD1 (5 bases). Germline V lookup: CDR1 SEHNR, CDR2 FQNEAQ (reference sequence). Trimming cost V 2 bases and J 5 bases, with 16 bases left between them. This CDR3 has 16 amino acids. The CDR3 loop reads CASSLYLVQGYQPQHF. In DNA form, the CDR3 reads TGTGCCAGCAGCTTATACCTCGTGCAGGGTTATCAGCCCCAGCATTTT. Combining the CDR3 with reference TRBV7-9 and TRBJ1-5 gives the whole variable domain DTGVSQNPRHKITKRGQNVTFRCDPISEHNRLYWYRQTLGQGPEFLTYFQNEAQLEKSRLLSDRFSAERPKGSFSTLEIQRTEQGDSAMYLCASSLYLVQGYQPQHFGDGTRLSIL.

The rearrangement uses TRBV5-1 and TRBJ1-1; 7 bases agree with TRBD1. The CDR3 runs to 14 residues. Trimming took 0 bases from V and 6 from J; bases not matched to a gene: 5. The germline CDR1 and CDR2 sequences are SGHRS and YFSETQ. DNA for the CDR3: TGCGCCAGCAGCTTGGGTGACAGGGTGCCTGAAGCTTTCTTT. Amino acids: CASSLGDRVPEAFF. The complete variable domain, with remaining parts taken from reference TRBV5-1 and TRBJ1-1, reads KAGVTQTPRYLIKTRGQQVTLSCSPISGHRSVSWYQQTPGQGLQFLFEYFSETQRNKGNFPGRFSGRQFSNSRSEMNVSTLELGDSALYLCASSLGDRVPEAFFGQGTRLTVV.

The chain combines TRBV28 with TRBJ1-2; no clear D gene. The CDR3 loop spans 11 amino acids. Germline V gene data show CDR1 as MDHEN and CDR2 as SYDVKM. V dropped 5 bases and J dropped 11 bases, with 12 bases sitting between them. In DNA, the CDR3 is TGTGCCAGCAGTCAGACTTTTGGTTACACCTTC. Amino acid sequence: CASSQTFGYTF.

This clone has just one count. V is TRBV29-1 and J is TRBJ2-2, with D possibly called TRBD1 or TRBD2 (5 bases each). This CDR3 has 13 residues. Trimming left V 8 bases short and J 3 bases short, with 13 bases between. The germline CDR1 and CDR2 sequences are SQVTM and ANQGSEA. DNA of the CDR3: TGCAGCCAAGTGGGGGAGTACACCGGGGAGCTGTTTTTT. It encodes CSQVGEYTGELFF.

V gene TRBV12-5 combines with J gene TRBJ2-7; the D call may be TRBD1 or TRBD2 (6 bases each). The V gene's germline CDR1 is LGHNT and CDR2 FRNRAP. The CDR3 extends over 15 amino acids. Between the trimmed V and J ends, which lost 3 bases and 2 bases, there was a span of 14 bases. The CDR3 loop reads CASGFGGGDPYEQYF. For the CDR3, the DNA is TGTGCTAGTGGTTTCGGGGGCGGGGACCCCTACGAGCAGTACTTC.

This chain connects TRBV7-9 to TRBJ1-1; 8 bases agree with TRBD1. The CDR3 spans 14 residues. CDR1 and CDR2 from the germline V gene are SEHNR and FQNEAQ (reference sequence). Trimming took 6 bases from V and 1 from J; bases not matched to a gene: 4. CDR3 sequence: CASRAGTGNTEAFF. In nucleotides, the CDR3 is TGTGCCAGCAGAGCCGGGACAGGGAACACTGAAGCTTTCTTT.

The rearrangement links TRBV2 to TRBJ2-1, with 8 bases fitting TRBD2. Germline lookup yields CDR1 SNHLY and CDR2 FYNNEI. V was pared by 6 bases and J by 7 bases, with 14 bases of the junction left unmatched. The CDR3 sequence is 16 residues long. The CDR3 reads CASRRTSRLTSNEQFF. CDR3 bases: TGTGCCAGCAGGCGGACTAGCCGGCTTACCTCGAATGAGCAGTTCTTC.

V gene TRBV30 combines with J gene TRBJ2-2; D is uncertain. The CDR3 is 14 residues long. Germline CDR1 is GTSNPN and CDR2 is SVGIG (reference sequence). Trimming left V 0 bases short and J 3 bases short, with 8 bases between. The CDR3 bases are TGTGCCTGGAGTGTACAGTTCCACACCGGGGAGCTGTTTTTT. The encoded protein is CAWSVQFHTGELFF.

J is TRBJ1-1 and V is TRBV12-5; D might be TRBD1 (5 bases). The CDR3 sequence is 14 residues long. Germline CDR1 and CDR2: LGHNT and FRNRAP. V was trimmed by 5 bases and J by 2 bases, leaving 12 bases between them. The CDR3 sequence is CASGPGWDNTEAFF. The CDR3 DNA reads as TGTGCTAGTGGTCCGGGTTGGGACAACACTGAAGCTTTCTTT.

The chain employs TRBV28 and TRBJ2-7; TRBD2 agrees at 13 bases. V shed 6 bases and J 5 bases; nucleotides not matched to a gene: 7. CDR1 and CDR2 from the germline V gene are MDHEN and SYDVKM. This CDR3 has 15 residues. Here the CDR3 reads CASRELAGGRHEQYF. In nucleotides, the CDR3 is TGTGCCAGCAGGGAACTAGCGGGAGGGCGCCACGAGCAGTACTTC.

This sequence joins TRBV19 and TRBJ2-2; 13 nucleotides line up with TRBD2. V lost 4 bases, J lost 5 bases, and 1 base stayed unmatched. Germline V gene lookup returns CDR1 LNHDA and CDR2 SQIVND (reference sequence). There are 15 residues in the CDR3. The CDR3 here is CASSTGLAGTGELFF. The CDR3 DNA reads as TGTGCCAGTAGTACGGGACTAGCGGGGACCGGGGAGCTGTTTTTT.

The rearrangement links TRBV19 to TRBJ2-5; 15 nucleotides line up with TRBD2. V was clipped by 5 bases and J by 4 bases; unmatched bases: 5. Germline loops: CDR1 LNHDA, CDR2 SQIVND (reference sequence). This CDR3 is 16 amino acids long. The CDR3 sequence: CASSPGLAGGRETQYF. Here the CDR3 DNA reads TGTGCCAGTAGTCCGGGACTAGCGGGAGGCCGAGAGACCCAGTACTTC.

J is TRBJ1-2 and V is TRBV5-1, with D maybe TRBD1 (5 bases). In germline, CDR1 is SGHRS, CDR2 YFSETQ. V was pared by 0 bases and J by 8 bases, with 17 bases between. CDR3 length equals 15 residues. Here the CDR3 reads CASSLEESQGRGYTF. CDR3 in DNA: TGCGCCAGCAGCTTGGAGGAGTCTCAGGGTCGAGGCTACACCTTC.

V gene TRBV4-1 combines with J gene TRBJ1-2; D is ambiguous. The germline V and J ends were trimmed by 3 bases and 3 bases, with 17 bases remaining between them. The CDR3 length is 16 residues. CDR1 and CDR2 (germline): MGHRA, YSYEKL. In nucleotides, the CDR3 is TGCGCCAGCAGCCACCTTGAGAAAGGGCCCCACTATGGCTACACCTTC. This codes for CASSHLEKGPHYGYTF.

The chain has TRBV4-1 and TRBJ1-1, with D perhaps TRBD1 (5 bases). Germline V CDR1 and CDR2: MGHRA, YSYEKL. V was shortened by 1 base and J by 2 bases, with 11 bases between the two germline ends. CDR3 size: 15 residues. CDR3 in amino acids: CASSQGGGANTEAFF. In DNA form, the CDR3 reads TGCGCCAGCAGCCAAGGCGGGGGAGCCAACACTGAAGCTTTCTTT.

In this sample, this clone turned up once. The chain carries TRBV5-5 and TRBJ1-2, with TRBD1 as a possible D gene (5 bases). Trimming left V 4 bases short and J 2 bases short, with 15 bases between. CDR3 size: 15 residues. Germline CDR1 SGHKS, CDR2 YYEKEE (reference sequence). The CDR3 nucleotides read TGTGCCAGCAGCCCCCGAGGGGAAAGAAACTATGGCTACACCTTC. It is translated as CASSPRGERNYGYTF.

V gene TRBV3-1 (or the pseudogene TRBV3-2) combines with J gene TRBJ2-3, with D hard to call. V lost 4 bases and J lost 0, with 14 bases in between. The CDR3 runs 16 residues. Germline assignment: CDR1 LGHDT and CDR2 YNNKEL (reference sequence). The CDR3 nucleotides read TGTGCCAGCAGCCTTAGACGTGCCTGGAGCACAGATACGCAGTATTTT. Protein product: CASSLRRAWSTDTQYF.

V usage is TRBV6-2 or TRBV6-3 and J usage is TRBJ2-3; possibly TRBD2 for D (5 bases). There are 14 residues in the CDR3. The germline gives CDR1 MNHEY, CDR2 SVGEGT. The V gene lost 4 bases and the J gene lost 4 bases, with 12 bases spanning the gap. In DNA, the CDR3 is TGTGCCAGCAGTTGGGGAGTTATACCAGATACGCAGTATTTT. Translated, it gives CASSWGVIPDTQYF.

This sequence joins TRBV28 and TRBJ2-7; possible D gene TRBD2, 6 bases. Germline loops: CDR1 MDHEN, CDR2 SYDVKM. The CDR3 is 13 residues long. The V end was cut by 5 bases, the J end by 12 bases, with 20 bases between. CDR3 amino acids: CASSAPGLPRPYF. The CDR3 DNA reads as TGTGCCAGCAGTGCCCCGGGACTCCCCCGTCCGTACTTC.

The chain uses TRBV11-3 and TRBJ2-7; the D call may be TRBD1 or TRBD2 (6 bases each). Trimming cost V 5 bases and J 0 bases, with 17 bases left between them. The CDR3 has 16 residues. Germline CDR1 SGHNT, CDR2 YENEEA. The CDR3 protein is CASSTGRGRSSYEQYF. The CDR3 DNA reads as TGTGCCAGCAGCACAGGGCGGGGTCGGAGCTCCTACGAGCAGTACTTC.

The rearrangement uses TRBV4-1 and TRBJ2-5; a possible D gene is TRBD2 (6 bases). The CDR3 has 13 residues. Trimming shortened V by 4 bases and J by 5 bases, and 11 bases separated the two germline ends. Per germline, CDR1 MGHRA and CDR2 YSYEKL. CDR3 region: CASSRVSGETQYF. In DNA form, the CDR3 reads TGCGCCAGCAGCCGGGTCAGCGGGGAGACCCAGTACTTC.

The V and J genes are TRBV5-4 and TRBJ2-7; 7 nucleotides match TRBD2. CDR3 length: 14 residues. CDR1 and CDR2 (germline): SGHNT, YYREEE (reference sequence). V lost 4 bases, J lost 3 bases, and 7 bases stayed unmatched. The CDR3 reads CASSRRETNYEQYF. In DNA form, the CDR3 reads TGTGCCAGCAGCCGGCGGGAGACGAACTACGAGCAGTACTTC.